The 17 T cell receptor beta chains below were found in one sample sequenced in a study of CDR3 diversity in severe acne. TCRdb ran MiXCR on the PCR reads and lists one entry per CDR3 protein. The table has fewer than 90,000 distinct CDR3 sequences, approximately 54% seen once; the top ten hold 11%. Material for sequencing was blood. All receptors come from a male donor with severe acne vulgaris.

The rearrangement links TRBV25-1 to TRBJ1-1; a possible D gene is TRBD1 (6 bases). Between the trimmed V and J ends, which lost 6 bases and 2 bases, there was a span of 10 bases. Germline loops: CDR1 MGHDK, CDR2 SYGVNS. The CDR3 loop spans 13 amino acids. The CDR3 coding sequence is TGTGCCAGCAGGAGGACAGATAACACTGAAGCTTTCTTT. Its translation is CASRRTDNTEAFF.

This clonotype was seen a few times. The rearrangement links TRBV7-2 to TRBJ1-5, with D perhaps TRBD1 (5 bases). This CDR3 region has 13 residues. V shed 0 bases and J shed 11 bases, with 11 bases lying between them. Germline CDR1 and CDR2: SGHTA and FQGNSA. The CDR3 DNA reads as TGTGCCAGCAGCTTAGCGGGGGGAGAGACCCAGCATTTT. This gives the protein CASSLAGGETQHF.

This chain links TRBV7-9 with TRBJ1-6; TRBD1 might be the D (5 bases). Per the germline V gene, CDR1 is SEHNR and CDR2 is FQNEAQ (reference sequence). This CDR3 spans 12 amino acids. Trimming left V 6 bases short and J 8 bases short, with 8 bases between. The chain's CDR3 is CASRQGYSPLHF. CDR3 coding DNA: TGTGCCAGCAGGCAGGGTTATTCACCCCTCCACTTT.

The chain uses TRBV4-2 and TRBJ2-3; D may be TRBD1 (5 bases). The V end was cut by 1 base, the J end by 5 bases, with 22 bases between. The CDR3 has 18 residues. Germline-derived CDR1 and CDR2 are LGHNA and YNFKEQ. The DNA for the CDR3 is TGTGCCAGCAGCCAAGGCGAGTTCAGGGCAGGGATAGGAGATACGCAGTATTTT. Its translation: CASSQGEFRAGIGDTQYF.

The chain uses TRBV6-5 and TRBJ2-3, with 13 bases fitting TRBD2. CDR1 MNHEY and CDR2 SVGAGI come from the germline V gene. This CDR3 has 15 amino acids. Trimming cost V 7 bases and J 5 bases; bases outside gene matches: 6. CDR3 residues: CASIGTSGTQDTQYF. The CDR3, as DNA: TGTGCCAGCATTGGGACTAGCGGGACACAAGATACGCAGTATTTT.

This clonotype turned up a few times. The chain combines TRBV25-1 with TRBJ2-4, with TRBD1 matching 10 bases. This CDR3 contains 14 residues. CDR1 is MGHDK, CDR2 SYGVNS, per germline. After removal of 3 bases from V and 9 bases from J, the junction contained 5 bases not matched to a gene. CDR3 nucleotide sequence: TGTGCCAGCAGTGATAGTGGGACAGGGGTCATTCAGTACTTC. The encoded protein is CASSDSGTGVIQYF.

There are many counts of this clonotype. The chain joins TRBV20-1 to TRBJ2-5, with 7 bases aligning to TRBD1. V shed 3 bases and J 1 base; nucleotides not matched to a gene: 8. The CDR3 loop spans 15 amino acids. From germline, CDR1 is DFQATT and CDR2 SNEGSKA (reference sequence). CDR3 amino acids: CSARAGTAAQETQYF. CDR3 nucleotide sequence: TGCAGTGCTAGGGCTGGGACAGCCGCCCAAGAGACCCAGTACTTC.

This chain joins TRBV2 and TRBJ1-5, with unresolved D. Germline V gives CDR1 SNHLY, CDR2 FYNNEI. This CDR3 region has 13 residues. With 8 bases removed from V and 7 bases from J, the gap between germline ends came to 15 bases. The CDR3 nucleotides read TGTGCCAGCCGACCCGGGTCTGCGCAGCCCCAGCATTTT. Its translation: CASRPGSAQPQHF.

This clonotype was detected ten times or more. This chain links TRBV6-4 with TRBJ2-2; possible D gene TRBD2, 6 bases. Germline V gene lookup returns CDR1 MRHNA and CDR2 SNTAGT. The CDR3 is made up of 13 amino acids. With 10 bases removed from V and 4 bases from J, the gap between germline ends came to 13 bases. CDR3 protein: CATGSGLTGELFF. CDR3 in DNA: TGTGCCACCGGTAGCGGCCTCACCGGGGAGCTGTTTTTT.

The V call is TRBV4-1, the J call TRBJ1-1, with D possibly being TRBD1 (6 bases). V lost 1 base and J 3 bases, leaving 18 bases between the germline ends. Germline-derived CDR1 and CDR2 are MGHRA and YSYEKL. This CDR3 region has 17 residues. CDR3 bases: TGCGCCAGCAGCCAAGGTCGGGGGCGTGAGATTTACACTGAAGCTTTCTTT. This codes for CASSQGRGREIYTEAFF.

Ten or more counts support this clonotype. This chain links TRBV7-9 with TRBJ2-5; 8 bases agree with TRBD1. Germline CDR1 is SEHNR and CDR2 is FQNEAQ (reference sequence). The V segment lost 5 bases and the J segment 2 bases; nucleotides outside the gene matches: 10. The CDR3 consists of 16 residues. This CDR3 reads CASSPRTGQKQETQYF. CDR3 coding DNA: TGTGCCAGCAGCCCCCGGACAGGGCAAAAACAAGAGACCCAGTACTTC.

V usage is TRBV4-1 and J usage is TRBJ2-5; a possible D gene is TRBD2 (6 bases). CDR3 length: 16 residues. The V and J ends lost 4 bases and 0 bases respectively, with 15 bases between them. Germline-derived CDR1 and CDR2 are MGHRA and YSYEKL. The CDR3 protein is CASSLTGRGDQETQYF. CDR3 coding DNA: TGCGCCAGCAGCCTCACGGGCCGCGGGGACCAAGAGACCCAGTACTTC.

This clonotype was counted only a few times. The chain has TRBV4-1 and TRBJ2-3; 7 bases match TRBD1. CDR1 MGHRA and CDR2 YSYEKL come from the germline V gene. The length of the CDR3 is 15 residues. V lost 2 bases and J lost 1; bases outside the gene matches: 3. The CDR3 sequence: CASSQTGVGTDTQYF. The CDR3 DNA reads TGCGCCAGCAGCCAAACAGGGGTGGGCACAGATACGCAGTATTTT.

This chain uses TRBV14 with TRBJ2-2; D is unresolved. Germline V gives CDR1 SGHDN, CDR2 FVKESK. Trimming left V 0 bases short and J 2 bases short, with 16 bases between. The CDR3 loop spans 18 amino acids. CDR3 sequence (DNA): TGTGCCAGCAGCCAAGATACGTTTAGAGGTTATAACACCGGGGAGCTGTTTTTT. Translated, it gives CASSQDTFRGYNTGELFF.

The V and J genes are TRBV7-8 and TRBJ2-7; 7 nucleotides match TRBD2. J gave up 5 bases and V 6 bases, and 4 bases lay outside the gene matches. Germline V lookup: CDR1 SGHVS, CDR2 FQNEAQ. There are 12 residues in the CDR3. The CDR3 protein is CASRGRAHEQYF. The CDR3 bases are TGTGCCAGCAGAGGGAGGGCGCACGAGCAGTACTTC.

This rearrangement joins TRBV7-6 to TRBJ2-2, with D perhaps matching TRBD2 (6 bases). CDR1 is SGHVS, CDR2 FNYEAQ, per germline. The CDR3 loop spans 17 amino acids. The V gene lost 7 bases and the J gene lost 1 base, with 19 bases spanning the gap. In DNA form, the CDR3 reads TGTGCCAGCAATGACTCCCAAATAGCGGAGAACACCGGGGAGCTGTTTTTT. Translated, it gives CASNDSQIAENTGELFF.

The count of this clonotype is one. The rearrangement joins TRBV12-3 or TRBV12-4 to TRBJ2-5; D remains ambiguous. The CDR3 spans 16 residues. Trimming took 2 bases from V and 5 from J, leaving 18 bases between them. CDR3 sequence reads: CASSLLLRAGGETQYF. The DNA of the CDR3 is TGTGCCAGCAGTTTATTGCTCCGAGCTGGTGGGGAGACCCAGTACTTC.